A single sample is the source of the 25 T cell receptor beta chains below, sequenced in a study of cytomegalovirus exposure and HLA in healthy donors. The PCR contained 60 Vbeta and 13 Jbeta primers. Repertoires were generated with immunoSEQ multiplex PCR, while TCRdb's copy carries only in-frame clones and drops some. In the table there are some 77,000 clones, 70% to 80% of which are singletons. Sequencing was carried out using PBMCs. These receptors all stem from a man under 40 in good health and CMV-seronegative.

The rearrangement links TRBV12-5 to TRBJ2-5, with D hard to call. V shed 5 bases and J shed 5 bases, with 6 bases lying between them. CDR3 length equals 11 residues. Germline V gene sequence: CDR1 LGHNT, CDR2 FRNRAP. CDR3 coding DNA: TGTGCTAGTGGTACCGGGGAGACCCAGTACTTC. Its protein is CASGTGETQYF.

The chain combines TRBV25-1 with TRBJ2-7, with D unresolved. The length of the CDR3 is 14 residues. V was pared by 4 bases and J by 3 bases, with 13 bases between. Germline V lookup: CDR1 MGHDK, CDR2 SYGVNS. CDR3 loop: CASSAESGVYEQYF. CDR3 bases: TGTGCCAGCAGTGCGGAATCCGGAGTCTACGAGCAGTACTTC.

The rearrangement links TRBV2 to TRBJ2-5; D is perhaps TRBD1 (6 bases). Between the trimmed V and J ends, which lost 6 bases and 5 bases, there was a span of 16 bases. The germline CDR1 and CDR2 sequences are SNHLY and FYNNEI. This CDR3 comprises 14 residues. Here the CDR3 reads CASSEDQGMETQYF. Here the CDR3 DNA reads TGTGCCAGCAGCGAGGATCAGGGGATGGAGACCCAGTACTTC.

The rearrangement links TRBV25-1 to TRBJ2-3; D is unresolved. The V gene lost 6 bases and the J gene lost 3 bases, with 10 bases spanning the gap. The CDR3 contains 13 residues. Germline-derived CDR1 and CDR2 are MGHDK and SYGVNS. As DNA, the CDR3 is TGTGCCAGCAGGTCCTCTACTACAGATACGCAGTATTTT. Translated: CASRSSTTDTQYF.

The CDR3 spells CVAKEWGLNTEAFF. CDR3 DNA: TGTGTCGCGAAAGAATGGGGCCTGAACACTGAAGCTTTCTTT. The chain uses TRBV6-1 and TRBJ1-1, with a tentative D call TRBD1 (5 bases). The CDR3 totals 14 residues. From germline, CDR1 is MNHNS and CDR2 SASEGT.

V usage is TRBV7-8 and J usage is TRBJ1-6; D is perhaps TRBD1 (6 bases). V lost 5 bases, J lost 0 bases, and 17 bases lay in between. Germline loops: CDR1 SGHVS, CDR2 FQNEAQ. The CDR3 covers 18 residues. CDR3 residues: CASSIPPGQDSYNSPLHF. CDR3 nucleotides: TGTGCCAGCAGCATACCCCCGGGACAAGACTCCTATAATTCACCCCTCCACTTT.

This clone was seen a single time. The chain joins TRBV5-4 to TRBJ2-7, with D possibly matching TRBD1 (5 bases). Per germline, CDR1 SGHNT and CDR2 YYREEE (reference sequence). The V and J ends lost 3 bases and 3 bases respectively, with 10 bases between them. The CDR3 is made up of 13 amino acids. CDR3 loop: CASSSIRDYEQYF. The CDR3 DNA sequence: TGTGCCAGCAGCTCGATCAGGGACTACGAGCAGTACTTC.

The J gene is TRBJ1-3, the V gene TRBV11-2; no clear D gene. The CDR3 sequence is 14 residues long. The V end was cut by 5 bases, the J end by 0 bases, with 8 bases between. Germline CDR1 SGHAT, CDR2 FQNNGV. The CDR3 DNA follows: TGTGCCAGCAGCGTAACATCCTCTGGAAACACCATATATTTT. This gives the protein CASSVTSSGNTIYF.

The chain has TRBV10-3 and TRBJ2-2, with 7 positions matching TRBD2. The V segment lost 6 bases and the J segment 9 bases; nucleotides outside the gene matches: 7. Germline V lookup: CDR1 ENHRY, CDR2 SYGVKD. The CDR3 is 13 amino acids. CDR3 DNA: TGTGCCATCAGAGGGACTACCGACAGGGAGCTGTTTTTT. This codes for CAIRGTTDRELFF.

This clone was observed a handful of times. V gene TRBV5-1 combines with J gene TRBJ2-7; 7 nucleotides match TRBD1. The CDR3 extends over 14 amino acids. Germline V gene lookup returns CDR1 SGHRS and CDR2 YFSETQ. Germline trimming cut 6 bases from V and 4 bases from J; bases unmatched to any gene: 10. CDR3 nucleotides: TGCGCCAGCAAGCAAGGGGACAGCCGATACGAGCAGTACTTC. This sequence encodes CASKQGDSRYEQYF.

The V gene is TRBV2, the J gene TRBJ1-5; the D gene is possibly TRBD1 (6 bases). The V end lost 6 bases, the J end lost 3 bases, and 12 bases lay between the germline ends. CDR1 and CDR2 (germline): SNHLY, FYNNEI. The CDR3 spans 14 residues. CDR3 sequence: CASRDRILNQPQHF. The CDR3 DNA sequence: TGTGCCAGCAGAGACAGGATCCTCAATCAGCCCCAGCATTTT.

This rearrangement joins TRBV30 to TRBJ2-1; weak D call: TRBD1 (6 bases). The CDR3 runs 12 residues. V gave up 8 bases and J gave up 4 bases, with 12 bases separating them. Germline CDR1 GTSNPN, CDR2 SVGIG (reference sequence). CDR3 protein: CARKDSYNEQFF. For the CDR3, the DNA is TGTGCCCGTAAGGACAGTTACAATGAGCAGTTCTTC.

The gene calls are TRBV14 and TRBJ2-5, with 9 positions matching TRBD2. This CDR3 spans 16 amino acids. Germline V gene sequence: CDR1 SGHDN, CDR2 FVKESK. J was trimmed by 5 bases and V by 2 bases; bases with no gene match: 9. The CDR3 here is CASSQLAGSAGETQYF. Written as DNA, the CDR3 is TGTGCCAGCAGCCAACTAGCGGGATCAGCGGGGGAGACCCAGTACTTC.

This clone occurred once. V gene TRBV6-1 combines with J gene TRBJ2-2; D ambiguous. V gave up 7 bases and J gave up 1 base, with 10 bases separating them. CDR1 is MNHNS and CDR2 is SASEGT in the germline V gene. The CDR3 consists of 14 residues. For the CDR3, the DNA is TGTGCCAGCATAAGGCGGAAGAACACCGGGGAGCTGTTTTTT. This sequence encodes CASIRRKNTGELFF.

V is TRBV9 and J is TRBJ2-5; 11 bases are shared with TRBD1. This CDR3 is built from 14 residues. V lost 4 bases and J lost 7; bases outside the gene matches: 6. CDR1 and CDR2 (germline): SGDLS, YYNGEE. CDR3 protein: CASSRTGGAGTQYF. CDR3 nucleotides: TGTGCCAGCAGCAGGACAGGGGGCGCTGGGACCCAGTACTTC.

This clone showed up just a few times. This chain joins TRBV5-6 and TRBJ2-7; D gene unclear. This CDR3 is built from 15 residues. V was cut by 0 bases and J by 0 bases, with 10 bases left in between. Germline CDR1 SGHDT, CDR2 YYEEEE. This CDR3 is CASSLVQAYSYEQYF. The CDR3 DNA sequence: TGTGCCAGCAGCTTGGTTCAAGCGTACTCCTACGAGCAGTACTTC.

The V call is TRBV7-6, the J call TRBJ2-7; 9 bases are a match to TRBD1. The germline V gene has CDR1 SGHVS and CDR2 FNYEAQ. CDR3 length equals 15 residues. J gave up 3 bases and V 1 base, and 4 bases lay outside the gene matches. CDR3 loop: CASSLGGQGLYEQYF. CDR3 DNA: TGTGCCAGCAGCTTAGGGGGACAGGGACTCTACGAGCAGTACTTC.

This chain connects TRBV2 to TRBJ2-5; 11 positions agree with TRBD1. V was pared by 5 bases and J by 5 bases, with 7 bases of the junction left unmatched. Germline V lookup: CDR1 SNHLY, CDR2 FYNNEI. This CDR3 region has 15 residues. The CDR3 coding sequence is TGTGCCAGCAGTTTATCCGGGACAGGGGGGGAGACCCAGTACTTC. Translation gives CASSLSGTGGETQYF.

Points on this clone: The junction departs from germline at one end; a sequencing error may be responsible. The chain has TRBV7-9 and TRBJ1-1, with D maybe TRBD1 (5 bases). Germline V gene sequence: CDR1 SEHNR, CDR2 FQNEAQ (reference sequence). This CDR3 is 12 amino acids long. In DNA form, the CDR3 reads TGTTCCAGCGTCGGGGGGGACACTGAAGCTTTCTTT. Translation: CSSVGGDTEAFF.

This clone was found a few times. This chain uses TRBV4-3 with TRBJ2-1; D gene ambiguous. The CDR3 is 13 residues long. V was pared by 0 bases and J by 11 bases, with 11 bases between. CDR1 and CDR2 (germline): LGHNA, YSLEER. This CDR3 is CASSQDPRVQQFF. CDR3 in DNA: TGCGCCAGCAGCCAAGATCCCCGGGTACAGCAGTTCTTC.

The V call is TRBV20-1, the J call TRBJ2-3; D not certain. Germline CDR1 is DFQATT and CDR2 is SNEGSKA (reference sequence). Trimming removed 7 bases at V and 9 bases at J, with 5 bases between. The CDR3 consists of 8 residues. CDR3 DNA: TGCAGTGGAGGCACGCAGTATTTT. Amino acids: CSGGTQYF.

The chain uses TRBV6-4 and TRBJ2-3; 15 nucleotides line up with TRBD2. Germline values: CDR1 MRHNA, CDR2 SNTAGT. This CDR3 region has 15 residues. V shed 5 bases, J shed 6 bases, and the junction held 3 bases outside the gene matches. This chain's CDR3 is CASSHGLAGGDTQYF. CDR3 nucleotides: TGTGCCAGCAGTCACGGACTAGCGGGAGGGGATACGCAGTATTTT.

CDR3 region: CASSQGAWSPLHF. CDR3 bases: TGTGCCAGCAGTCAGGGGGCTTGGTCACCCCTCCACTTT. The V gene is TRBV6-5, the J gene TRBJ1-6; 8 bases fit TRBD1. The CDR3 is 13 residues long. In germline, CDR1 is MNHEY, CDR2 SVGAGI. V gave up 5 bases and J gave up 10 bases; unmatched junction bases: 4.

J is TRBJ1-6 and V is TRBV25-1; tentatively, D is TRBD1 (6 bases). Deletions cut 8 bases from V and 6 bases from J, with 17 bases between. The germline V gene encodes CDR1 MGHDK and CDR2 SYGVNS. The CDR3 loop spans 15 amino acids. Here the CDR3 reads CASGRGGRGNSPLHF. In DNA form, the CDR3 reads TGTGCCAGCGGCAGGGGTGGCCGTGGTAATTCACCCCTCCACTTT.

This clone was seen a handful of times. The chain has TRBV5-4 and TRBJ2-7, with 8 bases aligning to TRBD1. Germline CDR1 reads SGHNT; CDR2 reads YYREEE (reference sequence). V shed 5 bases, J shed 4 bases, and the junction held 5 bases outside the gene matches. The length of the CDR3 is 13 residues. The DNA of the CDR3 is TGTGCCAGCAGTCCTCAGGGGGCGTACGAGCAGTACTTC. It is translated as CASSPQGAYEQYF.